Listed below are T cell receptor beta chains from one sample, sequenced in a study of T-cell memory formation after mild COVID-19. TCRdb ran MiXCR on the 5' RACE reads and lists one entry per CDR3 protein. The sample consists of 58,000 or so distinct CDR3 sequences, around a quarter of them appearing once. Sequencing was performed on PBMCs or a T cell subset sorted from them (not recorded which). The receptor set was obtained from a man younger than 35 who had mild COVID-19 (a few samples of this study predate the infection). Cell type and time point are not known. The CDR3 runs from the conserved cysteine through the conserved F or W. Fields, in order: V gene, D gene, J gene, CDR3 length, clone size, CDR3 DNA, CDR3 protein. A D gene is named only where the DNA matches it firmly. Some rows mark clone size as missing; the rest say once, few, many or name a class of expanded clone.

V gene: TRBV7-9
D gene: TRBD2
J gene: TRBJ2-3
CDR3 length: 16
clone size: few
CDR3 DNA: TGTGCCAGCAGCGACGGGGTAGCGGGAGACACAGATACGCAGTATTTT
CDR3 protein: CASSDGVAGDTDTQYF

V gene: TRBV5-1
D gene: -
J gene: TRBJ2-7
CDR3 length: 16
clone size: few
CDR3 DNA: TGCGCCAGCAGCTTGGTCGATAGCGTGAACCCCTACGAGCAGTACTTC
CDR3 protein: CASSLVDSVNPYEQYF

V gene: TRBV9
D gene: -
J gene: TRBJ1-1
CDR3 length: 14
clone size: -
CDR3 DNA: TGTGCCAGCAGCCCCGACAGGAAGAACACTGAAGCTTTCTTT
CDR3 protein: CASSPDRKNTEAFF

V gene: TRBV5-5
D gene: TRBD2
J gene: TRBJ2-1
CDR3 length: 14
clone size: few
CDR3 DNA: TGTGCCAGCAGCCTCCCTAGCGGGCACAATGAGCAGTTCTTC
CDR3 protein: CASSLPSGHNEQFF

V gene: TRBV5-4
D gene: TRBD1
J gene: TRBJ1-4
CDR3 length: 14
clone size: -
CDR3 DNA: TGTGCCAGCAGCTGGGGACAGAATAATGAAAAACTGTTTTTT
CDR3 protein: CASSWGQNNEKLFF

V gene: TRBV15
D gene: TRBD2
J gene: TRBJ2-3
CDR3 length: 15
clone size: few
CDR3 DNA: TGTGCCACCAGCGCGGGGGGGCCTTCGGCAGATACGCAGTATTTT
CDR3 protein: CATSAGGPSADTQYF

V gene: TRBV4-1
D gene: -
J gene: TRBJ1-1
CDR3 length: 15
clone size: many
CDR3 DNA: TGCGCCAGCAGCCAAGAGGGGACCTTGGGCACTGAAGCTTTCTTT
CDR3 protein: CASSQEGTLGTEAFF

V gene: TRBV4-1
D gene: TRBD1
J gene: TRBJ1-5
CDR3 length: 14
clone size: few
CDR3 DNA: TGCGCCAGCAGCCCGGGGACAGGAAGTCAGCCCCAGCATTTT
CDR3 protein: CASSPGTGSQPQHF

V gene: TRBV7-9
D gene: -
J gene: TRBJ1-4
CDR3 length: 12
clone size: few
CDR3 DNA: TGTGCCAGCAGCTTAGACCTTGAAAAACTGTTTTTT
CDR3 protein: CASSLDLEKLFF

V gene: TRBV5-1
D gene: TRBD2
J gene: TRBJ2-2
CDR3 length: 16
clone size: -
CDR3 DNA: TGCGCCAGCAGCGTGTTAGCGGGGCGCGCCACCGGGGAGCTGTTTTTT
CDR3 protein: CASSVLAGRATGELFF

V gene: TRBV12-3/TRBV12-4
D gene: -
J gene: TRBJ2-2
CDR3 length: 18
clone size: -
CDR3 DNA: TGTGCCAGCAGCCAAGGGGGGACGACAGGTCCAAACACCGGGGAGCTGTTTTTT
CDR3 protein: CASSQGGTTGPNTGELFF

V gene: TRBV5-4
D gene: TRBD1
J gene: TRBJ2-2
CDR3 length: 14
clone size: -
CDR3 DNA: TGTGCCAGCAGTGTACAGGGGGCAACCGGGGAGCTGTTTTTT
CDR3 protein: CASSVQGATGELFF

V gene: TRBV7-6
D gene: TRBD2
J gene: TRBJ2-1
CDR3 length: 16
clone size: few
CDR3 DNA: TGTGCCAGCAGCTTTCCAGCGGGGGCCACTGACAATGAGCAGTTCTTC
CDR3 protein: CASSFPAGATDNEQFF

V gene: TRBV7-2
D gene: -
J gene: TRBJ2-5
CDR3 length: 16
clone size: few
CDR3 DNA: TGTGCCAGCAGCTTGATGGAAAAGTTCTCCGGAGAGACCCAGTACTTC
CDR3 protein: CASSLMEKFSGETQYF

V gene: TRBV3-1
D gene: TRBD2
J gene: TRBJ2-3
CDR3 length: 16
clone size: -
CDR3 DNA: TGTGCCAGCAGCCAAGATAAACTAGCGGGAGCAGATACGCAGTATTTT
CDR3 protein: CASSQDKLAGADTQYF

V gene: TRBV11-2
D gene: -
J gene: TRBJ2-1
CDR3 length: 15
clone size: -
CDR3 DNA: TGTGCCAGCAGCTTGTCCGGCGGAACCTACAATGAGCAGTTCTTC
CDR3 protein: CASSLSGGTYNEQFF

V gene: TRBV14
D gene: -
J gene: TRBJ2-7
CDR3 length: 14
clone size: -
CDR3 DNA: TGTGCCAGCAGCCCGGAGGGCTTTTCCTACGAGCAGTACTTC
CDR3 protein: CASSPEGFSYEQYF

V gene: TRBV5-1
D gene: TRBD1
J gene: TRBJ2-7
CDR3 length: 14
clone size: -
CDR3 DNA: TGCGCCAGCAGCCCGACAGGGAGCTCCTACGAGCAGTACTTC
CDR3 protein: CASSPTGSSYEQYF

V gene: TRBV7-2
D gene: -
J gene: TRBJ2-5
CDR3 length: 15
clone size: -
CDR3 DNA: TGTGCCAGCAGCTTAATTCCGGTGGGCTCTGAGACCCAGTACTTC
CDR3 protein: CASSLIPVGSETQYF

V gene: TRBV28
D gene: -
J gene: TRBJ2-1
CDR3 length: 16
clone size: once
CDR3 DNA: TGTGCCAGCAGTCCCTGGGATAGAGGGGGGATCAATGAGCAGTTCTTC
CDR3 protein: CASSPWDRGGINEQFF

V gene: TRBV7-6
D gene: -
J gene: TRBJ1-1
CDR3 length: 13
clone size: many
CDR3 DNA: TGTGCCAGCTCGAACACGGGGTACGTTGAAGCTTTCTTT
CDR3 protein: CASSNTGYVEAFF

V gene: TRBV10-3
D gene: -
J gene: TRBJ1-1
CDR3 length: 12
clone size: few
CDR3 DNA: TGTGCCATAGCCACGGATAACACTGAAGCTTTCTTT
CDR3 protein: CAIATDNTEAFF

V gene: TRBV15
D gene: TRBD1
J gene: TRBJ2-3
CDR3 length: 15
clone size: -
CDR3 DNA: TGTGCCACCAGCAGAGACTATAAAGGGACAGGGGAGCAGTATTTT
CDR3 protein: CATSRDYKGTGEQYF

V gene: TRBV12-3/TRBV12-4
D gene: -
J gene: TRBJ1-2
CDR3 length: 16
clone size: -
CDR3 DNA: TGTGCCAGCAGTTTGATAGGGACACCCCTTAACTATGGCTACACCTTC
CDR3 protein: CASSLIGTPLNYGYTF

V gene: TRBV2
D gene: -
J gene: TRBJ2-7
CDR3 length: 12
clone size: few
CDR3 DNA: TGTGCCAGTGTTGACAGACTCTACGAGCAGTACTTC
CDR3 protein: CASVDRLYEQYF

V gene: TRBV28
D gene: -
J gene: TRBJ2-2
CDR3 length: 14
clone size: few
CDR3 DNA: TGTGCCAGCAGCATGACACATTCGGGCGGGGAGCTGTTTTTT
CDR3 protein: CASSMTHSGGELFF